A single sample is the source of the 23 T cell receptor beta chains below, sequenced in a study of blood T cell repertoires in COVID-19. Assay: immunoSEQ multiplex PCR; the TCRdb copy retains only in-frame clones and omits some. The sample includes roughly 200,000 clones, around 84% seen only once; the top ten take around 21%. Sequences were obtained from peripheral blood. The receptors were sampled from a human donor in a cohort sampled during active COVID-19.

J is TRBJ2-2 and V is TRBV24-1, with 7 nucleotides matching TRBD1. Per the germline V gene, CDR1 is KGHDR and CDR2 is SFDVKD. This CDR3 is built from 15 residues. The junction had 7 bases not matched to a gene; V was cut back by 0 bases and J by 10 bases. The chain's CDR3 is CATSDLKGARKELFF. Written as DNA, the CDR3 is TGTGCCACCAGTGATTTGAAGGGGGCTCGTAAGGAGCTGTTTTTT.

The chain uses TRBV7-3 and TRBJ2-3; tentatively, D is TRBD2 (5 bases). The ends were cut back, 6 bases at V and 1 base at J, with 14 bases in the middle. Germline lookup yields CDR1 SGHTA and CDR2 FQGTGA. CDR3 size: 15 residues. CDR3 in DNA: TGTGCCAGCAGTCCGACGGGGTGGGGCACAGATACGCAGTATTTT. This codes for CASSPTGWGTDTQYF.

The rearrangement links TRBV25-1 to TRBJ2-1; 9 bases are a match to TRBD2. In germline, CDR1 is MGHDK, CDR2 SYGVNS. The V segment lost 1 base and the J segment 8 bases; nucleotides outside the gene matches: 3. The CDR3 is 14 residues long. The chain's CDR3 is CASSEWREGDEQFF. The CDR3 bases are TGTGCCAGCAGTGAATGGCGGGAGGGCGATGAGCAGTTCTTC.

V is TRBV30 and J is TRBJ1-4; D is unclear. V lost 3 bases, J lost 10 bases, and 15 bases lay in between. In germline, CDR1 is GTSNPN, CDR2 SVGIG (reference sequence). The CDR3 is 13 residues long. The DNA for the CDR3 is TGTGCCTGGAGACGACTGGAATCGGGAAAACTGTTTTTT. Translating it yields CAWRRLESGKLFF.

The V call is TRBV11-2, the J call TRBJ2-3; TRBD1 is a possible D gene (6 bases). Germline CDR1 is SGHAT and CDR2 is FQNNGV. The V end was cut by 1 base, the J end by 2 bases, with 22 bases between. The CDR3 extends over 19 amino acids. The chain's CDR3 is CASSLVETGFPQYTDTQYF. CDR3 nucleotides: TGTGCCAGCAGCTTAGTCGAGACAGGCTTCCCACAATACACAGATACGCAGTATTTT.

This chain uses TRBV27 with TRBJ2-1, with 8 bases matching TRBD1. Germline V lookup: CDR1 MNHEY, CDR2 SMNVEV (reference sequence). Trimming removed 6 bases from V and 6 bases from J; junction bases left unmatched: 10. This CDR3 contains 15 residues. In nucleotides, the CDR3 is TGTGCCAGCAGCACACCCCGGGACAGGTTCAATGAGCAGTTCTTC. It is translated as CASSTPRDRFNEQFF.

In its sample, this clone was seen once. DNA for the CDR3: TGTGCCAGCAGCTTAGTAATCCACCAAGAGACCCAGTACTTC. Encoded protein: CASSLVIHQETQYF. The gene calls are TRBV11-2 and TRBJ2-5; D ambiguous. The CDR3 spans 14 residues. Germline loops: CDR1 SGHAT, CDR2 FQNNGV. Trimming shortened V by 1 base and J by 0 bases, and 6 bases separated the two germline ends.

The V gene is TRBV4-2, the J gene TRBJ2-2; D uncertain. The V and J ends lost 0 bases and 5 bases respectively, with 10 bases between them. The germline V gene encodes CDR1 LGHNA and CDR2 YNFKEQ. This CDR3 is 15 amino acids long. The CDR3 region has the DNA TGTGCCAGCAGCCAAGATTTCTTCTCTACCGGGGAGCTGTTTTTT. Translating it yields CASSQDFFSTGELFF.

The rearrangement joins TRBV30 to TRBJ1-2; a possible D gene is TRBD1 (6 bases). CDR1 GTSNPN and CDR2 SVGIG come from the germline V gene (reference sequence). V lost 3 bases and J lost 5, with 13 bases in between. This CDR3 is 13 amino acids long. The CDR3 reads CAWSGQYIYGYTF. Here the CDR3 DNA reads TGTGCCTGGAGCGGACAGTACATATATGGCTACACCTTC. The complete variable domain, with remaining parts taken from reference TRBV30 and TRBJ1-2, reads SQTIHQWPATLVQPVGSPLSLECTVEGTSNPNLYWYRQAAGRGLQLLFYSVGIGQISSEVPQNLSASRPQDRQFILSSKKLLLSDSGFYLCAWSGQYIYGYTFGSGTRLTVV.

This sequence joins TRBV18 and TRBJ2-2; perhaps TRBD1 as D (6 bases). CDR1 and CDR2 from the germline V gene are KGHSH and LQKENI. The CDR3 has 15 amino acids. Trimming shortened V by 8 bases and J by 4 bases, and 17 bases separated the two germline ends. DNA of the CDR3: TGTGCCAGCGCCCCCACATCCAGGGGCACCGGGGAGCTGTTTTTT. It yields the protein CASAPTSRGTGELFF.

This clone has a handful of counts. The rearrangement links TRBV30 to TRBJ1-3, with TRBD1 matching 8 bases. J lost 0 bases, V lost 0 bases, and 7 bases had no gene match. The CDR3 length is 17 residues. CDR1 is GTSNPN, CDR2 SVGIG, per germline (reference sequence). The CDR3, as DNA: TGTGCCTGGAGTGTAGACCAGGGGGCCCGCTCTGGAAACACCATATATTTT. It codes for CAWSVDQGARSGNTIYF.

The chain carries TRBV27 and TRBJ1-2; 7 positions match TRBD1. V lost 5 bases and J lost 7; bases outside the gene matches: 10. There are 14 residues in the CDR3. From germline, CDR1 is MNHEY and CDR2 SMNVEV (reference sequence). The CDR3 is CASSNRGGTGGYTF. The CDR3 DNA reads TGTGCCAGCAGTAACAGGGGTGGAACGGGTGGCTACACCTTC.

The genes are TRBV19 and TRBJ2-2, with D tentatively TRBD2 (6 bases). V was cut by 0 bases and J by 6 bases, with 20 bases left in between. The CDR3 length is 18 residues. Per the germline V gene, CDR1 is LNHDA and CDR2 is SQIVND (reference sequence). For the CDR3, the DNA is TGTGCCAGTAGTATAGATCGGTTTCCGGGGGAAGGACCCGGGGAGCTGTTTTTT. Its protein product is CASSIDRFPGEGPGELFF.

The chain joins TRBV6-6 to TRBJ1-5, with TRBD1 matching 8 bases. Unmatched junction bases numbered 6, after V lost 5 bases and J lost 6 bases. The CDR3 is 14 amino acids. Per germline, CDR1 MNHNY and CDR2 SVGAGI (reference sequence). The CDR3 sequence: CASSPQGAGQPQHF. The CDR3 DNA reads TGTGCCAGCAGTCCTCAGGGGGCTGGTCAGCCCCAGCATTTT.

The chain carries TRBV30 and TRBJ2-1, with 13 bases aligning to TRBD2. Trimming took 1 base from V and 2 from J; bases not matched to a gene: 2. The CDR3 runs 16 residues. The germline V gene encodes CDR1 GTSNPN and CDR2 SVGIG (reference sequence). The CDR3 region has the DNA TGTGCCTGGAGTGGGACTAGCGGGAGCGCCTACAATGAGCAGTTCTTC. It translates to CAWSGTSGSAYNEQFF.

The rearrangement joins TRBV18 to TRBJ2-5, with D possibly being TRBD1 (6 bases). V gave up 6 bases and J gave up 5 bases, with 16 bases separating them. Germline CDR1 is KGHSH and CDR2 is LQKENI. The CDR3 is made up of 14 amino acids. The CDR3 nucleotides are TGTGCCAGCTCCCTAACAGGGTCTGGGGAGACCCAGTACTTC. As protein: CASSLTGSGETQYF.

This chain joins TRBV7-6 and TRBJ2-5, with a tentative D call TRBD2 (5 bases). The CDR3 extends over 14 amino acids. With 8 bases removed from V and 2 bases from J, the gap between germline ends came to 15 bases. Germline CDR1 SGHVS, CDR2 FNYEAQ. DNA of the CDR3: TGTGCCAGCTCACCGGGAAAAGCACAAGAGACCCAGTACTTC. It codes for CASSPGKAQETQYF.

The chain couples TRBV14 to TRBJ1-4; no clear D. CDR3 size: 16 residues. Trimming cost V 0 bases and J 4 bases, with 12 bases left between them. Germline V lookup: CDR1 SGHDN, CDR2 FVKESK. CDR3 sequence reads: CASSQELGGLNEKLFF. The CDR3 DNA is TGTGCCAGCAGCCAAGAACTCGGTGGGCTTAATGAAAAACTGTTTTTT.

V is TRBV15 and J is TRBJ1-2; 7 nucleotides agree with TRBD1. The CDR3 consists of 15 residues. The J segment lost 4 bases and the V segment lost 1 base, leaving 6 bases of the junction unmatched. Germline values: CDR1 LNHNV, CDR2 YYDKDF (reference sequence). CDR3 protein: CATSRGTGMIYGYTF. In DNA, the CDR3 is TGTGCCACCAGCAGAGGGACAGGTATGATCTATGGCTACACCTTC.

As DNA, the CDR3 is TGTGCCAGCAGCCAGGGACAGGGCCGCGGCCCCCTCCACTTT. Translated, it gives CASSQGQGRGPLHF. The V and J genes are TRBV6-5 and TRBJ1-6; 9 bases map to TRBD1. Germline V gene sequence: CDR1 MNHEY, CDR2 SVGAGI. The CDR3 is 14 residues long. The trim removed 6 bases at V and 13 bases at J, leaving 10 bases unmatched.

V gene TRBV6-7 combines with J gene TRBJ1-4; 11 nucleotides align to TRBD1. TRBV6-7 is known as an ORF, though its function is uncertain. Trimming took 8 bases from V and 8 from J; bases not matched to a gene: 7. The CDR3 is 14 residues long. The CDR3 coding sequence is TGTGCCAGCGACCGGACAGGGGGCGAGGAAAAACTGTTTTTT. This sequence encodes CASDRTGGEEKLFF.

The chain couples TRBV6-5 to TRBJ2-2; tentatively, D is TRBD1 (5 bases). The CDR3 totals 14 residues. The V end was cut by 3 bases, the J end by 5 bases, with 10 bases between. The germline CDR1 and CDR2 sequences are MNHEY and SVGAGI. DNA of the CDR3: TGTGCCAGCAGTTATCTTCAGGGAACCGGGGAGCTGTTTTTT. Translated: CASSYLQGTGELFF.

This chain links TRBV6-1 with TRBJ1-5, with 10 bases that match TRBD1. CDR1 and CDR2 from the germline V gene are MNHNS and SASEGT. The length of the CDR3 is 18 residues. J gave up 6 bases and V 2 bases, and 13 bases lay outside the gene matches. The CDR3 loop reads CASSELTTGGALGQPQHF. DNA of the CDR3: TGTGCCAGCAGTGAACTAACGACAGGGGGCGCATTGGGTCAGCCCCAGCATTTT.